This is a list of T cell receptor beta chains from one sample in a study of blood T cell repertoires in COVID-19. Sequencing used immunoSEQ multiplex PCR; TCRdb keeps in-frame clones, though not all of them. The table has about 200,000 clones, 86% seen once. The sequencing sample was made of PBMCs or T cells enriched from blood (not recorded which). The receptors originated from a man aged 40-49 years with acute COVID-19. The CDR3 runs from the conserved cysteine through the conserved F or W. A D gene is named only where the DNA matches it firmly. The size of a clone is reported for some rows only, either as once, few or many, or as a class for expanded clones.

>TRBJ2-2|TRBD1|NA|TRBV11-1
CASSPRQGFVGELFF
TGTGCCAGCAGCCCGAGACAGGGGTTCGTCGGGGAGCTGTTTTTT
>TRBJ2-1|NA|few|TRBV4-1
CASSQVLPVEREQFF
TGCGCCAGCAGCCAAGTTCTCCCCGTCGAGCGGGAGCAGTTCTTC
>TRBJ1-1|TRBD1|NA|TRBV11-2
CASSQGARTEAFF
TGTGCCAGCTCCCAGGGGGCGCGAACTGAAGCTTTCTTT
>TRBJ1-6|TRBD1|NA|TRBV27
CASSSLPGQGRSPLHF
TGTGCCAGCAGCTCACTCCCGGGACAGGGACGGTCACCCCTCCACTTT
>TRBJ1-1|NA|NA|TRBV2
CASSEARQPNTEAFF
TGTGCCAGCAGTGAAGCGCGACAGCCGAACACTGAAGCTTTCTTT
>TRBJ1-6|NA|NA|TRBV5-6
CASSLQGRYNSPLHF
TGTGCCAGCAGCTTGCAGGGTCGGTATAATTCACCCCTCCACTTT
>TRBJ2-7|NA|NA|TRBV30
CAWSGGSGVGGRPYEQYF
TGTGCCTGGAGTGGGGGATCAGGGGTTGGTGGAAGACCCTACGAGCAGTACTTC
>TRBJ1-5|NA|NA|TRBV7-2
CASSLARGVNQPQHF
TGTGCCAGCAGCTTAGCGCGGGGGGTCAATCAGCCCCAGCATTTT
>TRBJ1-2|TRBD1|NA|TRBV9
CASSFRDRGHYGYTF
TGTGCCAGCAGCTTCCGGGACAGGGGTCACTATGGCTACACCTTC
>TRBJ1-6|TRBD1|NA|TRBV6-5
CASSWTGSDSPLHF
TGTGCCAGCAGTTGGACAGGGTCCGATTCACCCCTCCACTTT
>TRBJ2-1|NA|NA|TRBV11-2
CASTKQGFNEQFF
TGTGCCAGCACCAAACAGGGATTCAATGAGCAGTTCTTC
>TRBJ1-2|TRBD1|few|TRBV27
CASKMTGGRNNYGYTF
TGTGCCAGCAAAATGACAGGGGGGAGGAACAACTATGGCTACACCTTC
>TRBJ1-5|NA|once|TRBV30
CAWSVRRGRDQPQHF
TGTGCCTGGAGTGTACGCCGGGGTAGGGATCAGCCCCAGCATTTT
>TRBJ2-3|TRBD2|NA|TRBV9
CASSVVPVQGGDRDTQYF
TGTGCCAGCAGCGTAGTTCCTGTCCAGGGAGGGGACCGGGATACGCAGTATTTT
>TRBJ2-1|TRBD2|NA|TRBV7-9
CASSLRPTSAEQFF
TGTGCCAGCAGCTTACGGCCGACTAGCGCTGAGCAGTTCTTC
>TRBJ1-6|TRBD1|NA|TRBV27
CASSPQQGSPLHF
TGTGCCAGCAGCCCCCAACAGGGGTCACCCCTCCACTTT
>TRBJ2-7|NA|NA|TRBV28
CASSILQGGYEQYF
TGTGCCAGCAGTATCCTACAGGGTGGCTACGAGCAGTACTTC
>TRBJ2-7|TRBD2|NA|TRBV11-2
CASEGAGAGYF
TGTGCCAGCGAAGGGGCGGGAGCTGGGTACTTC
>TRBJ2-3|TRBD2|NA|TRBV28
CASSFGGGPGDTQYF
TGTGCCAGCAGTTTCGGGGGAGGGCCGGGAGATACGCAGTATTTT
>TRBJ2-1|NA|NA|TRBV7-9
CASSLGLASEQFF
TGTGCCAGCAGCTTAGGCTTAGCGAGTGAGCAGTTCTTC
>TRBJ1-1|NA|NA|TRBV4-2
CASSQDLISGTEAFF
TGTGCCAGCAGCCAAGATCTTATCTCGGGGACTGAAGCTTTCTTT
>TRBJ1-1|NA|few|TRBV4-2
CASSRGATNTEAFF
TGTGCCAGCAGTCGTGGGGCGACGAACACTGAAGCTTTCTTT
>TRBJ2-5|NA|NA|TRBV19
CASSPLGQGVQTQYF
TGTGCCAGTAGTCCGCTGGGGCAGGGCGTGCAGACCCAGTACTTC
>TRBJ2-1|NA|NA|TRBV9
CASSGPSANEQFF
TGTGCCAGCAGCGGGCCCAGCGCCAATGAGCAGTTCTTC
>TRBJ1-2|NA|NA|TRBV18
CASSPRTVYGYTF
TGTGCCAGCTCACCAAGGACAGTTTATGGCTACACCTTC
>TRBJ1-1|TRBD1|NA|TRBV7-9
CASSQQEGANTEAFF
TGTGCCAGCAGCCAGCAAGAGGGGGCGAACACTGAAGCTTTCTTT
>TRBJ2-6|TRBD1|NA|TRBV6-5
CASHPGQVNVLTF
TGTGCCAGCCACCCGGGACAGGTCAACGTCCTGACTTTC
>TRBJ2-7|TRBD1|NA|TRBV3-1/TRBV3-2
CASRGQAYEQYF
TGTGCCAGCCGGGGACAGGCCTACGAGCAGTACTTC
>TRBJ1-1|TRBD1|NA|TRBV11-2
CAGARGRNTEAFF
TGTGCCGGTGCAAGGGGGCGGAACACTGAAGCTTTCTTT
>TRBJ2-3|TRBD1|NA|TRBV18
CASSPQGATSTDTQYF
TGTGCCAGCTCACCACAGGGGGCTACTAGCACAGATACGCAGTATTTT
>TRBJ2-1|NA|NA|TRBV3-1/TRBV3-2
CASSQDGVAGPYNEQFF
TGTGCCAGCAGCCAAGATGGGGTCGCGGGGCCTTACAATGAGCAGTTCTTC
>TRBJ2-5|NA|NA|TRBV5-1
CASSLAGVSQETQYF
TGCGCCAGCAGCTTGGCCGGGGTGAGCCAAGAGACCCAGTACTTC
>TRBJ2-7|NA|NA|TRBV5-6
CASSIRVFHEQYF
TGTGCCAGCAGCATTCGAGTTTTCCACGAGCAGTACTTC
>TRBJ2-2|TRBD2|NA|TRBV28
CASKGQASGRGTGELFF
TGTGCCAGCAAAGGTCAGGCTAGCGGGAGAGGTACCGGGGAGCTGTTTTTT
>TRBJ1-3|NA|NA|TRBV12-5
CASGFSGNTIYF
TGTGCTAGTGGTTTTTCGGGAAACACCATATATTTT
>TRBJ2-5|NA|NA|TRBV28
CASRRDGYETQYF
TGTGCCAGCAGGCGGGACGGTTACGAGACCCAGTACTTC
>TRBJ1-2|NA|NA|TRBV5-8
CASSLIGYTF
TGTGCCAGCAGCCTAATTGGCTACACCTTC
>TRBJ1-1|TRBD1|NA|TRBV19
CASSTGQVFGFF
TGTGCCAGTAGTACGGGACAGGTTTTTGGTTTCTTT
>TRBJ2-3|NA|NA|TRBV9
CASSAPTDTQYF
TGTGCCAGCAGCGCTCCCACAGATACGCAGTATTTT
>TRBJ2-7|TRBD2|NA|TRBV27
CASSTPGGGYYEQYF
TGTGCCAGCAGCACTCCCGGGGGGGGCTACTACGAGCAGTACTTC
>TRBJ2-7|TRBD2|few|TRBV2
CASSESGGISEQYF
TGTGCCAGCAGTGAATCGGGGGGTATCAGCGAGCAGTACTTC
>TRBJ1-1|NA|NA|TRBV9
CASSVGSGNTEAFF
TGTGCCAGCAGCGTAGGCTCGGGGAACACTGAAGCTTTCTTT
>TRBJ2-7|NA|NA|TRBV28
CACQGAGSSLYEQYF
TGTGCCTGCCAGGGTGCCGGGTCTTCCCTCTACGAGCAGTACTTC
>TRBJ1-1|NA|NA|TRBV6-4
CASSQQENTEAFF
TGTGCCAGCAGCCAACAGGAGAACACTGAAGCTTTCTTT
>TRBJ1-2|NA|NA|TRBV20-1
CSARDSYTF
TGCAGTGCTAGAGATAGCTACACCTTC
>TRBJ2-7|TRBD1|many|TRBV5-6
CASSLRRDSSYEQYF
TGTGCCAGCAGTTTAAGACGGGACAGCTCCTACGAGCAGTACTTC
>TRBJ1-2|TRBD1|few|TRBV27
CASSFGDRELYGYTF
TGTGCCAGCAGTTTTGGGGACAGGGAATTATATGGCTACACCTTC
>TRBJ1-1|TRBD1|NA|TRBV18
CASSQDRAEYAEAFF
TGTGCCAGCTCACAGGACAGGGCAGAGTACGCTGAAGCTTTCTTT
>TRBJ1-2|NA|NA|TRBV3-1/TRBV3-2
CASSQDLQGDYTF
TGTGCCAGCAGCCAAGATCTCCAAGGGGACTACACCTTC